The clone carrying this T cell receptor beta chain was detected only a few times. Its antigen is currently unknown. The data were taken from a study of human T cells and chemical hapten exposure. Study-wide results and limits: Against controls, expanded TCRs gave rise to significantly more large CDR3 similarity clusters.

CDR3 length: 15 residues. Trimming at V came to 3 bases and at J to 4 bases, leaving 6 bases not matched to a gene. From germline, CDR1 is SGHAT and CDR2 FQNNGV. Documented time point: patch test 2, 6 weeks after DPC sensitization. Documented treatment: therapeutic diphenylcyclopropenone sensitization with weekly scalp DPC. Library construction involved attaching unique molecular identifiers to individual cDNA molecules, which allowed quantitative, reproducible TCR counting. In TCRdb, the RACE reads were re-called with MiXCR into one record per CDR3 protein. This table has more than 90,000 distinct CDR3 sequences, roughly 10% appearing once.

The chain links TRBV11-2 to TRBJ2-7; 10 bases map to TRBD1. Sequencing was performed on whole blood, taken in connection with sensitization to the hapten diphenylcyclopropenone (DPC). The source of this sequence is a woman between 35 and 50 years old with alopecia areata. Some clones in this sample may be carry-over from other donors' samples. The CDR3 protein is CASSFTGQGKYEQYF. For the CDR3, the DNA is TGTGCCAGCAGCTTTACGGGACAGGGGAAGTACGAGCAGTACTTC.